The 7 T cell receptor beta chains below were found in one sample sequenced in a study of OX40 agonist ivuxolimab in advanced cancers. Using immunoSEQ multiplex PCR, the repertoire was profiled, and TCRdb retains in-frame clones only, with some absent. Here the sample spans some 45,000 clones, approximately 86% being singletons. Sequencing was performed on CD4+ or CD8+ T cells sorted from blood, taken in a trial of the OX40 agonist ivuxolimab. The receptors shown here come from an adult with an advanced solid tumor such as melanoma, head and neck, liver or kidney cancer.

This clone was seen once. The V gene is TRBV28, the J gene TRBJ1-4, with D unresolved. Trimming stripped 0 bases from V and 0 bases from J, with 8 bases between. Germline CDR1 MDHEN, CDR2 SYDVKM. The CDR3 totals 16 residues. CDR3 loop: CASSLWISATNEKLFF. Here the CDR3 DNA reads TGTGCCAGCAGTTTATGGATCAGTGCAACTAATGAAAAACTGTTTTTT. Looking up the rest from reference TRBV28 and TRBJ1-4 gives the full variable domain: DVKVTQSSRYLVKRTGEKVFLECVQDMDHENMFWYRQDPGLGLRLIYFSYDVKMKEKGDIPEGYSVSREKKERFSLILESASTNQTSMYLCASSLWISATNEKLFFGSGTQLSVL.

The chain is built from TRBV7-9 and TRBJ2-3; perhaps TRBD2 as D (6 bases). The V and J ends lost 8 bases and 1 base respectively, with 13 bases between them. The CDR3 consists of 14 residues. The germline V gene encodes CDR1 SEHNR and CDR2 FQNEAQ (reference sequence). CDR3 DNA: TGTGCCAGCGGTTCCAGGGAGGGCACAGATACGCAGTATTTT. Residues: CASGSREGTDTQYF.

The chain recombines TRBV14 with TRBJ2-1; perhaps TRBD2 as D (6 bases). The germline V gene encodes CDR1 SGHDN and CDR2 FVKESK. The V end lost 3 bases, the J end lost 3 bases, and 15 bases lay between the germline ends. The CDR3 has 16 residues. The CDR3, as DNA: TGTGCCAGCAGCCACCCCGGGAGACACAACTACAATGAGCAGTTCTTC. Translating gives CASSHPGRHNYNEQFF.

This clone appeared many times. V usage is TRBV4-1 and J usage is TRBJ2-5; the match to TRBD2 covers 8 bases. The V gene end was trimmed by 2 bases and the J gene end by 2 bases; junction bases not matched to a gene: 4. Germline CDR1 reads MGHRA; CDR2 reads YSYEKL. CDR3 size: 15 residues. CDR3 bases: TGCGCCAGCAGCCAAACGGGACTAGTACAAGAGACCCAGTACTTC. Translation: CASSQTGLVQETQYF.

This clone occurred once. The chain carries TRBV27 and TRBJ2-3, with 10 bases identical to TRBD1. This CDR3 is built from 16 residues. CDR1 MNHEY and CDR2 SMNVEV come from the germline V gene (reference sequence). V lost 3 bases and J lost 4; bases outside the gene matches: 7. For the CDR3, the DNA is TGTGCCAGCAGTTTTTGGAGACAGGGGGCACCAGATACGCAGTATTTT. Translated, it gives CASSFWRQGAPDTQYF.

The chain is built from TRBV27 and TRBJ2-3; a possible D gene is TRBD1 (6 bases). This CDR3 has 13 amino acids. The germline gives CDR1 MNHEY, CDR2 SMNVEV (reference sequence). Trimming stripped 10 bases from V and 1 base from J, with 12 bases between. The CDR3 region is CATWGHGTDTQYF. In DNA, the CDR3 is TGTGCCACATGGGGACACGGCACAGATACGCAGTATTTT.

This rearrangement joins TRBV6-1 to TRBJ1-1; possible D gene TRBD1, 5 bases. The length of the CDR3 is 14 residues. CDR1 is MNHNS, CDR2 SASEGT, per germline. V was trimmed by 0 bases and J by 5 bases, leaving 10 bases between them. CDR3 amino acids: CASSEAGAVTEAFF. The CDR3 bases are TGTGCCAGCAGTGAAGCTGGGGCGGTGACTGAAGCTTTCTTT.